This T cell receptor beta chain originates from a study of cytomegalovirus exposure and HLA in healthy donors. Study in general: Earlier sequencing of some 170 million T cells yielded roughly 120 million unique TCR beta sequences. Study outcomes and limitations: The study flagged some 170 TCR beta chains as cytomegalovirus-associated. HLA allele associations emerged for about 18,000 TCR beta sequences in a later analysis, at 0.05 false discovery rate. Several of the most significant clusters appeared linked to common viral pathogens, based on a later analysis.

About this clone itself: Its antigen is undetermined.

The primer mix had 60 Vbeta and 13 Jbeta primers. Libraries were prepared by immunoSEQ multiplex PCR; TCRdb keeps only in-frame clonotypes and omits some of them. Among approximately 150,000 clones listed, about 70% were seen once. The sequence was obtained from a man younger than 40 in good health and CMV-seropositive. Sequencing input: PBMCs.

CDR3 nucleotides: TGTGCCAGCTCACCACCGGGGAGCGGGAGTGGTACTTACGAGCAGTACTTC. Protein sequence: CASSPPGSGSGTYEQYF. This rearrangement joins TRBV18 to TRBJ2-7, with 8 bases aligning to TRBD2. V gave up 0 bases and J gave up 4 bases; unmatched junction bases: 11. Germline V gene data show CDR1 as KGHSH and CDR2 as LQKENI. The CDR3 has 17 amino acids.